This is a list of T cell receptor beta chains from one sample in a study of T cell repertoires in cytomegalovirus infection. Their antigens remain unidentified. TCRdb processed the reads anew with MiXCR; each CDR3 protein has one entry. The table records roughly 150,000 distinct CDR3 sequences, approximately 30% of them present only once. This specimen consisted of CD8+ T cells from cultured PBMCs, obtained from culture after CMV antigen stimulation. These receptors all come from a human donor in good health (CMV status not recorded). Some clones in this sample may be carry-over from other donors' samples. Each CDR3 is given with its conserved first and last residue. D genes are given only for firm matches. Clone size is shown for a subset of rows, as once, few, many or a class of expanded clone.

clone size	D gene	V gene	J gene	CDR3 DNA	CDR3 protein
NA	NA	TRBV10-3	TRBJ2-1	TGTGCCATCAGTGAGTCCCCGGGCAATGAGCAGTTCTTC	CAISESPGNEQFF
few	NA	TRBV12-3/TRBV12-4	TRBJ1-1	TGTGCCAACCTCTTTCGGGGTTGGGCTTTCTTT	CANLFRGWAFF
NA	TRBD1	TRBV27	TRBJ1-1	TGTGCCAGCAGGTTATATACAGGGGACACTGAAGCTTTCTTT	CASRLYTGDTEAFF
few	NA	TRBV7-9	TRBJ1-4	TGTGCCAGCCTTAACGGGAGTCCCAATGAAAAACTGTTTTTT	CASLNGSPNEKLFF
once	NA	TRBV6-6	TRBJ2-7	TGTGCCAGCAGTTACTCGCCGCAGGGTAACCCCTACGAGCAGTACTTC	CASSYSPQGNPYEQYF
NA	TRBD1	TRBV20-1	TRBJ1-2	TGCAGTGCTAGAGCTCCCCCCAGGGACAGGGCTAACTATGGCTACACCTTC	CSARAPPRDRANYGYTF
many	NA	TRBV25-1	TRBJ1-2	TGTGCCAGCATGTCGACGGGGCTGTATGGCTACACCTTC	CASMSTGLYGYTF
NA	NA	TRBV20-1	TRBJ1-2	TGCAGTGCGGTCGCACCCAACTCTGGCTACACCTTC	CSAVAPNSGYTF
few	NA	TRBV7-6	TRBJ2-7	TGTGCCAGCAGCCCACCCGAGGGCGGAGAACTCTACGAGCAGTACTTC	CASSPPEGGELYEQYF
few	NA	TRBV6-1	TRBJ1-2	TGTGCCAGCAGTGCCCGGCGGACAGTCAACTATGGCTACACCTTC	CASSARRTVNYGYTF